These 24 T cell receptor beta chains originate from one sample sequenced in a study of early T cells in non-severe SARS-CoV-2 infection. In TCRdb, the 5' RACE reads were re-called with MiXCR into one record per CDR3 protein. The table lists roughly 99,000 distinct CDR3 sequences, about an eighth of them singletons. The specimen was whole blood, collected at baseline. Every receptor here comes from an adult who was a healthcare worker with PCR-confirmed SARS-CoV-2 infection or an uninfected control (not recorded which).

This clonotype has more than one count but fewer than ten. The J gene is TRBJ1-2, the V gene TRBV3-1; D remains unclear. Germline values: CDR1 LGHDT, CDR2 YNNKEL (reference sequence). This CDR3 region has 15 residues. V was trimmed by 5 bases and J by 7 bases, leaving 20 bases between them. The CDR3 region has the DNA TGTGCCAGCAGCACGTTACAGAGAGAAGTCCTTGGCTACACCTTC. It encodes CASSTLQREVLGYTF.

The chain is built from TRBV7-6 and TRBJ2-3; TRBD2 agrees at 9 bases. V lost 1 base and J lost 3; bases outside the gene matches: 5. The CDR3 is 16 amino acids. Germline lookup yields CDR1 SGHVS and CDR2 FNYEAQ. The CDR3 nucleotides read TGTGCCAGCAGCTTAGGTAGCGGGGGCCGAACAGATACGCAGTATTTT. Encoded protein: CASSLGSGGRTDTQYF.

This clonotype was counted a few times. CDR3 sequence (DNA): TGCAGTGCCGATAGCAGCCTGTTGATGTCCTACGAGCAGTACTTC. This sequence encodes CSADSSLLMSYEQYF. The chain recombines TRBV20-1 with TRBJ2-7; D uncertain. CDR3 length: 15 residues. Trimming took off 6 bases at V and 1 base at J, with 19 bases between the two ends. Germline V gives CDR1 DFQATT, CDR2 SNEGSKA (reference sequence).

This clonotype was counted ten times or more. This chain connects TRBV7-8 to TRBJ2-3; 15 positions match TRBD2. V lost 6 bases, J lost 5 bases, and 9 bases stayed unmatched. CDR1 is SGHVS, CDR2 FQNEAQ, per germline. The CDR3 spans 17 residues. This chain's CDR3 is CASSLRRTSGRGDTQYF. The CDR3 DNA sequence: TGTGCCAGCAGTCTGAGAAGGACTAGCGGGAGGGGAGATACGCAGTATTTT.

This chain connects TRBV30 to TRBJ2-1, with D possibly being TRBD1 or TRBD2 (5 bases each). CDR1 and CDR2 (germline): GTSNPN, SVGIG (reference sequence). Trimming shortened V by 3 bases and J by 0 bases, and 15 bases separated the two germline ends. CDR3 length: 16 amino acids. CDR3 nucleotide sequence: TGTGCCTGGAGGGGACCGGGCCTAAGCTCCTACAATGAGCAGTTCTTC. Protein product: CAWRGPGLSSYNEQFF.

This clonotype was seen only a few times. V usage is TRBV28 and J usage is TRBJ1-1; tentatively, D is TRBD1 (6 bases). The germline CDR1 and CDR2 sequences are MDHEN and SYDVKM. The CDR3 has 15 residues. The ends were cut back, 7 bases at V and 4 bases at J, with 19 bases in the middle. This chain's CDR3 is CASKGLQTGGTEAFF. In nucleotides, the CDR3 is TGTGCCAGCAAGGGGCTCCAGACAGGAGGCACTGAAGCTTTCTTT.

This clonotype was recorded at least ten times. The rearrangement links TRBV12-3 or TRBV12-4 to TRBJ2-7; perhaps TRBD2 as D (6 bases). CDR3 length: 14 amino acids. The ends were cut back, 6 bases at V and 2 bases at J, with 14 bases in the middle. The DNA for the CDR3 is TGTGCCAGCAGCCGAGGAGGGTACGCCTACGAGCAGTACTTC. This sequence encodes CASSRGGYAYEQYF.

This clonotype was found many times. The J gene is TRBJ2-2, the V gene TRBV12-3 or TRBV12-4; 9 positions match TRBD1. J gave up 6 bases and V 8 bases, and 7 bases lay outside the gene matches. This CDR3 is 14 amino acids long. The CDR3 DNA reads TGTGCCAGCCGGAGGACAGGGGTGCCCGGGGAGCTGTTTTTT. Amino acid sequence: CASRRTGVPGELFF.

The genes are TRBV10-1 and TRBJ1-1, with D perhaps TRBD1 (6 bases). The CDR3 is 14 amino acids. Trimming stripped 6 bases from V and 0 bases from J, with 11 bases between. Germline values: CDR1 WNHNN, CDR2 SYGVQD (reference sequence). In DNA form, the CDR3 reads TGCGCCAGCAGCGTGGGACACCTGAACACTGAAGCTTTCTTT. Its protein is CASSVGHLNTEAFF.

This clonotype was recorded many times. This sequence joins TRBV14 and TRBJ2-1, with a tentative D call TRBD1 (5 bases). Trimming took off 8 bases at V and 3 bases at J, with 5 bases between the two ends. The CDR3 has 11 residues. In germline, CDR1 is SGHDN, CDR2 FVKESK. This chain's CDR3 is CASQGYNEQFF. DNA of the CDR3: TGTGCCAGCCAGGGCTACAATGAGCAGTTCTTC.

The genes are TRBV19 and TRBJ1-1; possible D gene TRBD1, 5 bases. Germline V lookup: CDR1 LNHDA, CDR2 SQIVND (reference sequence). The CDR3 extends over 13 amino acids. Trimming took 7 bases from V and 5 from J, leaving 14 bases between them. This CDR3 is CASTMQGWTEAFF. As DNA, the CDR3 is TGTGCCAGTACCATGCAGGGATGGACTGAAGCTTTCTTT.

This clonotype showed up many times. The rearrangement uses TRBV18 and TRBJ2-3, with TRBD2 matching over 14 bases. J was trimmed by 1 base and V by 5 bases; bases with no gene match: 5. CDR3 length: 17 residues. Germline V gene lookup returns CDR1 KGHSH and CDR2 LQKENI. The CDR3 DNA sequence: TGTGCCAGCTCATCCGGGACTAGCGGGAGCGGCACAGATACGCAGTATTTT. Amino acids: CASSSGTSGSGTDTQYF.

The chain recombines TRBV24-1 with TRBJ2-3; D is ambiguous. Germline values: CDR1 KGHDR, CDR2 SFDVKD. This CDR3 is 14 amino acids long. V lost 4 bases and J 2 bases, leaving 9 bases between the germline ends. The CDR3 region is CATSDPPNTDTQYF. For the CDR3, the DNA is TGTGCCACCAGTGACCCCCCCAACACAGATACGCAGTATTTT.

The genes are TRBV3-1 and TRBJ2-3, with a possible D match to TRBD2 (5 bases). V was pared by 8 bases and J by 5 bases, with 17 bases between. This CDR3 is built from 14 residues. Germline lookup yields CDR1 LGHDT and CDR2 YNNKEL (reference sequence). In DNA form, the CDR3 reads TGTGCCAGCTCCGCGCGGGCTGAGGAAGATACGCAGTATTTT. The encoded protein is CASSARAEEDTQYF.

The chain employs TRBV20-1 and TRBJ1-2, with 12 bases matching TRBD1. This CDR3 contains 14 residues. With V trimmed by 7 bases and J by 6 bases, 9 bases remained unmatched. The germline V gene has CDR1 DFQATT and CDR2 SNEGSKA (reference sequence). CDR3 bases: TGCAGTGTCCTAGCGGGACAGGGGGCGAATGGCTACACCTTC. Its translation: CSVLAGQGANGYTF.

This chain joins TRBV12-3 or TRBV12-4 and TRBJ2-1, with no clear D. Trimming took 5 bases from V and 0 from J, leaving 11 bases between them. There are 15 residues in the CDR3. The CDR3 loop reads CASSPRISSYNEQFF. CDR3 nucleotides: TGTGCCAGCAGTCCTCGGATTAGCTCCTACAATGAGCAGTTCTTC.

This clonotype showed up many times. This chain links TRBV20-1 with TRBJ2-2; D gene ambiguous. V gave up 5 bases and J gave up 4 bases, with 14 bases separating them. The CDR3 runs 14 residues. Per germline, CDR1 DFQATT and CDR2 SNEGSKA (reference sequence). The CDR3 sequence is CSAGRLQATGELFF. CDR3 sequence (DNA): TGCAGTGCTGGCAGACTTCAGGCCACCGGGGAGCTGTTTTTT.

This clonotype occurred many times. The J gene is TRBJ1-6, the V gene TRBV6-6, with D uncertain. The germline CDR1 and CDR2 sequences are MNHNY and SVGAGI (reference sequence). The CDR3 is 14 amino acids. Trimming shortened V by 8 bases and J by 5 bases, and 13 bases separated the two germline ends. CDR3 in DNA: TGTGCCAGCGGAGCGGTTTCCAATAATTCACCCCTCCACTTT. As protein: CASGAVSNNSPLHF.

The rearrangement joins TRBV5-6 to TRBJ2-5; 11 bases are a match to TRBD2. CDR3 length: 17 residues. Germline V CDR1 and CDR2: SGHDT, YYEEEE. V was clipped by 0 bases and J by 3 bases; unmatched bases: 7. The CDR3 sequence: CASSLDVKTSGEETQYF. The CDR3 DNA is TGTGCCAGCAGCTTGGACGTGAAGACTAGCGGGGAAGAGACCCAGTACTTC.

In its sample, this clonotype was seen a few times. The rearrangement joins TRBV5-6 to TRBJ1-2, with D unresolved. Germline CDR1 is SGHDT and CDR2 is YYEEEE. The CDR3 totals 14 residues. V was clipped by 1 base and J by 4 bases, with 11 bases between them. The CDR3 DNA reads TGTGCCAGCAGCTTGCCGGAGGGAACCTATGGCTACACCTTC. Its translation is CASSLPEGTYGYTF. Full variable domain (outside the CDR3, taken from reference TRBV5-6 and TRBJ1-2): DAGVTQSPTHLIKTRGQQVTLRCSPKSGHDTVSWYQQALGQGPQFIFQYYEEEERQRGNFPDRFSGHQFPNYSSELNVNALLLGDSALYLCASSLPEGTYGYTFGSGTRLTVV.

This clonotype was recorded at least ten times. J is TRBJ2-7 and V is TRBV28; the D is unclear. The germline V gene encodes CDR1 MDHEN and CDR2 SYDVKM. V lost 6 bases and J lost 7, with 16 bases in between. The CDR3 is made up of 13 amino acids. This chain's CDR3 is CASRLGRSLEQYF. Here the CDR3 DNA reads TGTGCCAGCAGACTCGGGCGTTCACTTGAGCAGTACTTC.

For the CDR3, the DNA is TGTGCCAGTAGTATTGGGGCAGGGAAGGCCCTCCACTTT. This gives the protein CASSIGAGKALHF. The chain joins TRBV19 to TRBJ1-6; D possibly corresponds to TRBD1 (5 bases). This CDR3 is 13 amino acids long. The V end was cut by 3 bases, the J end by 14 bases, with 14 bases between. CDR1 and CDR2 from the germline V gene are LNHDA and SQIVND (reference sequence).

This clonotype came up many times. The CDR3 nucleotides read TGTGCCAGCCGGGGGCAAGAGACCCAGTACTTC. Translation gives CASRGQETQYF. The chain carries TRBV19 and TRBJ2-5; D might be TRBD2 (6 bases). The germline CDR1 and CDR2 sequences are LNHDA and SQIVND (reference sequence). Trimming cost V 9 bases and J 2 bases, with 7 bases left between them. CDR3 length: 11 amino acids.

The V call is TRBV19, the J call TRBJ1-2; 9 bases are shared with TRBD1. Per germline, CDR1 LNHDA and CDR2 SQIVND (reference sequence). V lost 6 bases and J lost 2; bases outside the gene matches: 7. This CDR3 has 15 amino acids. CDR3 residues: CASSQQGAGNYGYTF. CDR3 DNA sequence: TGTGCCAGTAGCCAACAGGGGGCCGGGAACTATGGCTACACCTTC.